This record concerns one T cell receptor (beta chain) sequence. Its specificity is not known. Aged roughly 6 to 90, donors were systemically healthy Caucasians from Russia. Losses at the gene ends were 1 base for V and 0 bases for J; bases not matched to a gene: 5. Germline lookup yields CDR1 MGHDK and CDR2 SYGVNS. The CDR3 is 17 amino acids. A sample-barcoded 5' primer and a J-beta primer mix were used in a second PCR of roughly 7 to 12 cycles. Each sample provided no less than 3 million CDR3-containing paired-end reads. TCRdb re-called the 5' RACE reads with MiXCR, one entry per CDR3 protein. The sample contains roughly 700,000 distinct CDR3 sequences, approximately 50% of which appear only once. This sample was included in a study of blood T cells in healthy people across ages. Study-wide findings and caveats: Diversity of TCR beta correlated strongly with naive T cell percentage. PBMC samples, being unsorted, prevented any conclusive comparison of naive and antigen-experienced cells.

The sequenced sample consisted of blood. V is TRBV25-1 and J is TRBJ2-3; 9 nucleotides match TRBD1. The TCR comes from a woman aged 55-69 years in good health. In DNA form, the CDR3 reads TGTGCCAGCAGTGAATTGGACAGGGGTGCTAGCACAGATACGCAGTATTTT. Its protein product is CASSELDRGASTDTQYF.